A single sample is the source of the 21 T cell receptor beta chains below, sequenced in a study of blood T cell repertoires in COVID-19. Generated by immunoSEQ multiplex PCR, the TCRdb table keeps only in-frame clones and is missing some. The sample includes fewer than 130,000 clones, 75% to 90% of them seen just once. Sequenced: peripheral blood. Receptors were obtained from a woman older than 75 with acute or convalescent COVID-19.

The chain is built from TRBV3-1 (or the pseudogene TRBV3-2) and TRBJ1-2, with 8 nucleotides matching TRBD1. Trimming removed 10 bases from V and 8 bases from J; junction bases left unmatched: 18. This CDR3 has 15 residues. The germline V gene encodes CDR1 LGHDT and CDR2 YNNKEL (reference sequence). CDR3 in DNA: TGTGCCACACGCCAGGCCAGGACAGGGCCGGGAGGCTACACCTTC. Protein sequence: CATRQARTGPGGYTF.

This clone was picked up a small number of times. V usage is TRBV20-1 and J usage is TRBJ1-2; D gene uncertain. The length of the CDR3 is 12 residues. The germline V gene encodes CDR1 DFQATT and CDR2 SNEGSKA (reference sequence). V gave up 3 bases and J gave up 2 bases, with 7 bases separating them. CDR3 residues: CSASVQNYGYTF. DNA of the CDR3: TGCAGTGCTAGTGTCCAAAACTATGGCTACACCTTC.

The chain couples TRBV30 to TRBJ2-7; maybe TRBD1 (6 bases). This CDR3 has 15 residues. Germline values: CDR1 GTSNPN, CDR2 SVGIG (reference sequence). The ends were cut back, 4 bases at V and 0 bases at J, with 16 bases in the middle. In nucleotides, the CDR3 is TGTGCCTGGATGGACCTCCGGGACAACTCCTACGAGCAGTACTTC. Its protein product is CAWMDLRDNSYEQYF.

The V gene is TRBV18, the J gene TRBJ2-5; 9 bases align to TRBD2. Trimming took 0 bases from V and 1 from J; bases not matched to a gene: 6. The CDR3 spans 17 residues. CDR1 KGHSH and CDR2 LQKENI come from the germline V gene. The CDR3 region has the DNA TGTGCCAGCTCACCACCTTCCGGCGGGGGGGCCCAAGAGACCCAGTACTTC. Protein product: CASSPPSGGGAQETQYF.

The CDR3 protein is CASSSVGVEEETQYF. The CDR3 DNA reads TGTGCCAGCAGCTCCGTCGGGGTGGAAGAAGAGACCCAGTACTTC. This chain uses TRBV7-8 with TRBJ2-5, with D perhaps matching TRBD2 (5 bases). The CDR3 has 15 residues. CDR1 is SGHVS and CDR2 is FQNEAQ in the germline V gene. Trimming removed 4 bases at V and 3 bases at J, with 15 bases between.

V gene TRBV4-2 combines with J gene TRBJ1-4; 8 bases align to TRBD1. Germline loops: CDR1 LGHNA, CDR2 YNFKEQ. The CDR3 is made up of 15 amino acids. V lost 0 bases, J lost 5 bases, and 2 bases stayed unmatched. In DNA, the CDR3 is TGTGCCAGCAGCCAAGAAGGGGACAGGAATGAAAAACTGTTTTTT. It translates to CASSQEGDRNEKLFF.

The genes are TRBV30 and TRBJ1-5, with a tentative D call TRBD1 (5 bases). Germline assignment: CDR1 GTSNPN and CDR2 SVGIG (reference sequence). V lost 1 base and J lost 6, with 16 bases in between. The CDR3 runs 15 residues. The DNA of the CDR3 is TGTGCCTGGAGTGCGATATCAGGGCGCTCTCAGCCCCAGCATTTT. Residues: CAWSAISGRSQPQHF.

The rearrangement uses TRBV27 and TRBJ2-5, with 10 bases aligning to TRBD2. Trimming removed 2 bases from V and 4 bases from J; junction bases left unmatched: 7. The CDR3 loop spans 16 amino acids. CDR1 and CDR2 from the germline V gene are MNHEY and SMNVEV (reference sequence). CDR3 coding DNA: TGTGCCAGCAGTTTAGGTTTAGCGGGGGGACGAGAGACCCAGTACTTC. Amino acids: CASSLGLAGGRETQYF.

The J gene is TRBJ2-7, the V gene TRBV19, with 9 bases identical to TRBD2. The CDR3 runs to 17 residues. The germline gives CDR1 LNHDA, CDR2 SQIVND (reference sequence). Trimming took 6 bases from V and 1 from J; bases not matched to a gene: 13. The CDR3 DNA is TGTGCCAGTAGCCCTGGGCATCGCGGGGGGGGATCCTACGAGCAGTACTTC. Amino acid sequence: CASSPGHRGGGSYEQYF.

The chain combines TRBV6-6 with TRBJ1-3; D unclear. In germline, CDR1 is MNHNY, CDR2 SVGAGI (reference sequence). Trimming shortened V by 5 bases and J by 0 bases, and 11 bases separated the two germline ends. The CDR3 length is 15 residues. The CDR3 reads CASSTTVDSGNTIYF. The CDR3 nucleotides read TGTGCCAGCAGTACAACAGTGGACTCTGGAAACACCATATATTTT.

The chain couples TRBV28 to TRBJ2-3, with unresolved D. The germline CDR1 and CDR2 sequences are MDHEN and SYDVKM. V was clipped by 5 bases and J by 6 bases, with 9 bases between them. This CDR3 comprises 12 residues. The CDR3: CASSPSSDTQYF. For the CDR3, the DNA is TGTGCCAGCAGTCCCTCGTCCGATACGCAGTATTTT.

In DNA, the CDR3 is TGTGCCACCAGCAGAGACGGTTTCTCTGGAAACACCATATATTTT. The encoded protein is CATSRDGFSGNTIYF. The rearrangement joins TRBV15 to TRBJ1-3; unclear D gene. Trimming shortened V by 0 bases and J by 0 bases, and 6 bases separated the two germline ends. Looked up from germline, CDR1 is LNHNV and CDR2 is YYDKDF (reference sequence). The CDR3 is made up of 15 amino acids. The whole variable domain, filled in from reference TRBV15 and TRBJ1-3, reads DAMVIQNPRYQVTQFGKPVTLSCSQTLNHNVMYWYQQKSSQAPKLLFHYYDKDFNNEADTPDNFQSRRPNTSFCFLDIRSPGLGDTAMYLCATSRDGFSGNTIYFGEGSWLTVV.

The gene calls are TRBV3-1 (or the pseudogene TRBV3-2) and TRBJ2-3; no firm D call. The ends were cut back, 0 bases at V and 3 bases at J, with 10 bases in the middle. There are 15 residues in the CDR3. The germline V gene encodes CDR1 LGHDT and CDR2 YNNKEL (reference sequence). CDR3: CASSQDLIPTDTQYF. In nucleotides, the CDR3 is TGTGCCAGCAGCCAAGACCTTATCCCGACAGATACGCAGTATTTT.

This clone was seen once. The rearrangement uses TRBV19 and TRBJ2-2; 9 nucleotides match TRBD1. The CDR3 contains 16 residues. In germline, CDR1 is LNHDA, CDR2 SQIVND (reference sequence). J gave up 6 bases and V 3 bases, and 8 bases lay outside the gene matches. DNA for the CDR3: TGTGCCAGTAGTATGGTCGGGACAGGGCTTCCCGGGGAGCTGTTTTTT. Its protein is CASSMVGTGLPGELFF.

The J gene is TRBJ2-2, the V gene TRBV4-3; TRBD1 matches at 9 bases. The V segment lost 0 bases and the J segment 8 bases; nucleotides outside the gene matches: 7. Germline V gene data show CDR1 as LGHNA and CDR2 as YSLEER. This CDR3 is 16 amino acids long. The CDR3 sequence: CASSQEPGQGRGELFF. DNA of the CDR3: TGCGCCAGCAGCCAAGAACCTGGACAGGGGCGAGGGGAGCTGTTTTTT.

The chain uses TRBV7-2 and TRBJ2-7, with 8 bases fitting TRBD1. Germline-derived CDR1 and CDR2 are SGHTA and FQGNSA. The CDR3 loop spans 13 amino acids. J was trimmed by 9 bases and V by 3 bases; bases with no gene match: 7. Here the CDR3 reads CASSLGRGPGQYF. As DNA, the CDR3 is TGTGCCAGCAGCTTGGGCAGGGGGCCGGGGCAGTACTTC.

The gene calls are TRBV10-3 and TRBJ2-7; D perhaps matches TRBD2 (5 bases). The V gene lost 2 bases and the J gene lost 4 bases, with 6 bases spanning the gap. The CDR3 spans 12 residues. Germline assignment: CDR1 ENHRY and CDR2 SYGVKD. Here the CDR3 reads CAISERRYEQYF. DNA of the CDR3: TGTGCCATCAGTGAGAGGAGGTACGAGCAGTACTTC.

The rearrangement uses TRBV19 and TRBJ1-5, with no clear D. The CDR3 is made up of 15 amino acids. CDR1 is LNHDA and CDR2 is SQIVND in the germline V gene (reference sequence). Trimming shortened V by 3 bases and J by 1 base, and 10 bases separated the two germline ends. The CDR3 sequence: CASSIAGLSNQPQHF. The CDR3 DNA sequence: TGTGCCAGTAGTATCGCGGGGTTAAGCAATCAGCCCCAGCATTTT.

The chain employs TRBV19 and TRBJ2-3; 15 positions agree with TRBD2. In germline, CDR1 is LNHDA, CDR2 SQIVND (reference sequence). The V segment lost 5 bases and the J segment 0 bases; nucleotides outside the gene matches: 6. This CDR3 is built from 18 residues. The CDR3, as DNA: TGTGCCAGTAGTCACGGGACTAGCGGGGGGATTAGCACAGATACGCAGTATTTT. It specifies CASSHGTSGGISTDTQYF. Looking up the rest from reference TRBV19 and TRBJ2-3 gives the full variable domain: DGGITQSPKYLFRKEGQNVTLSCEQNLNHDAMYWYRQDPGQGLRLIYYSQIVNDFQKGDIAEGYSVSREKKESFPLTVTSAQKNPTAFYLCASSHGTSGGISTDTQYFGPGTRLTVL.

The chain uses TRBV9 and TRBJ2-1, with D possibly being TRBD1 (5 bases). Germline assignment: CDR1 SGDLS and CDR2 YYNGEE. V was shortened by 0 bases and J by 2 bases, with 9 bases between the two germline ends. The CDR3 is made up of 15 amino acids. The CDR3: CASSVEGRAYNEQFF. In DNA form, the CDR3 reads TGTGCCAGCAGCGTAGAGGGCAGGGCCTACAATGAGCAGTTCTTC.

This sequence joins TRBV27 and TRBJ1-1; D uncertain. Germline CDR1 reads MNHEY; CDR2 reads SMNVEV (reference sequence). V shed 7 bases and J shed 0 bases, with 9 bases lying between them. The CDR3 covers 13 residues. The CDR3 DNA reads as TGTGCCAGCAAACCGGGATTGAACACTGAAGCTTTCTTT. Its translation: CASKPGLNTEAFF.